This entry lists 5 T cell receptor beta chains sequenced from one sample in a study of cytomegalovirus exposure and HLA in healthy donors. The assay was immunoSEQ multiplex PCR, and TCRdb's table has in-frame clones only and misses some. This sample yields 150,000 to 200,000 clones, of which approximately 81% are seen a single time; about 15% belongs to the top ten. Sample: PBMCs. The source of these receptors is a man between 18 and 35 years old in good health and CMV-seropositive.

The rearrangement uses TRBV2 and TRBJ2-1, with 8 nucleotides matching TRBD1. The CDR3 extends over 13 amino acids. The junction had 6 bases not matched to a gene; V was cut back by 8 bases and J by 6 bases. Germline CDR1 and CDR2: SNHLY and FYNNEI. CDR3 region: CASQGALRNEQFF. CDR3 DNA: TGTGCCAGCCAGGGGGCCCTCCGCAATGAGCAGTTCTTC.

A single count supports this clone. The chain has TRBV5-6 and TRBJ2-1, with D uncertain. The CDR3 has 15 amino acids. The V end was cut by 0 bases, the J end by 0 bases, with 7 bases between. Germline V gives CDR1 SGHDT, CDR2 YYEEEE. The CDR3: CASSLGASSYNEQFF. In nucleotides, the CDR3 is TGTGCCAGCAGCTTGGGGGCGAGCTCCTACAATGAGCAGTTCTTC.

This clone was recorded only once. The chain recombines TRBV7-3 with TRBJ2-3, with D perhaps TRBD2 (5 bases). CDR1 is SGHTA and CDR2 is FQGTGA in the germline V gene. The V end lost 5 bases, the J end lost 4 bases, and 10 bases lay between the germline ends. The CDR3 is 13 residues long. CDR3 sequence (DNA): TGTGCCAGCAGCACAACTAGTCCAGATACGCAGTATTTT. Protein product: CASSTTSPDTQYF.

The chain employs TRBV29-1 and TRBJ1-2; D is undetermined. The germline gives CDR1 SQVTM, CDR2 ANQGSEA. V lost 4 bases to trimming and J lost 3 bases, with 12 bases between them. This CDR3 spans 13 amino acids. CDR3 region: CSVGEGLDYGYTF. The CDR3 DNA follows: TGCAGCGTTGGGGAGGGCCTTGACTATGGCTACACCTTC.

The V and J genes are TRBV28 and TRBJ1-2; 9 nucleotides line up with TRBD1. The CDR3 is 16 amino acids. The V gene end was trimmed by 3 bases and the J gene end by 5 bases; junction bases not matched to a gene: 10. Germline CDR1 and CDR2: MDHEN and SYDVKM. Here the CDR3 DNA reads TGTGCCAGCAGTTTGTCCTCAGGGACAGGGATGTATGGCTACACCTTC. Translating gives CASSLSSGTGMYGYTF.